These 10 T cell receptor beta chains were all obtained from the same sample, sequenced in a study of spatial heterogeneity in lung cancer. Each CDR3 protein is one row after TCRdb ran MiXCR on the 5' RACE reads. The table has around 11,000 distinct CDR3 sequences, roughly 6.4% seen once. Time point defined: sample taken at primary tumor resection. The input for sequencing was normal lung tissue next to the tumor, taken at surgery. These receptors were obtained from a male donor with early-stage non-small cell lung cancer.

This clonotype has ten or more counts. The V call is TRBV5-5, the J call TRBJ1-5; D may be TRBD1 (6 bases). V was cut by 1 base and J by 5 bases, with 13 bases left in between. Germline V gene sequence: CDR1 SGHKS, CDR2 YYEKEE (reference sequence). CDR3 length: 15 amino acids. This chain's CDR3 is CASSLTRGKDQPQHF. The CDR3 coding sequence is TGTGCCAGCAGCTTGACCAGGGGAAAAGATCAGCCCCAGCATTTT.

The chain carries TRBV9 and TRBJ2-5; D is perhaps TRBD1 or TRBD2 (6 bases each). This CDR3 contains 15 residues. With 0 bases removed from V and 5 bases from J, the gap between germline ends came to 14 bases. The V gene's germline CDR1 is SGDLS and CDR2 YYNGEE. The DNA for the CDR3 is TGTGCCAGCAGCGTAGACGGGGGCTCCGACGAGACCCAGTACTTC. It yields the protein CASSVDGGSDETQYF.

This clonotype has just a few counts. For the CDR3, the DNA is TGTGCCAGCAGTTCCCCCGGGACAGGGGACACAGATACGCAGTATTTT. Its translation: CASSSPGTGDTDTQYF. The chain is built from TRBV12-3 or TRBV12-4 and TRBJ2-3, with 10 bases fitting TRBD1. This CDR3 region has 16 residues. The V segment lost 4 bases and the J segment 2 bases; nucleotides outside the gene matches: 6.

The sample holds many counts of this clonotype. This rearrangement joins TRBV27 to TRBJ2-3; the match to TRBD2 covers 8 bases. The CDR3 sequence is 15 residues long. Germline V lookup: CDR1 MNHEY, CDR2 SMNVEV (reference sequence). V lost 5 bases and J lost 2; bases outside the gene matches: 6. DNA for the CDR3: TGTGCCAGCAGTCGTCCGGGGGGGATCACAGATACGCAGTATTTT. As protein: CASSRPGGITDTQYF.

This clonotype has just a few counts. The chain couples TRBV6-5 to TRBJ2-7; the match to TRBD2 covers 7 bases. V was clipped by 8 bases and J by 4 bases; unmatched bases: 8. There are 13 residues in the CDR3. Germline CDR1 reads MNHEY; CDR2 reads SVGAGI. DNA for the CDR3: TGTGCCAGCCGCCGGACTAGTAGTTACGAGCAGTACTTC. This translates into CASRRTSSYEQYF.

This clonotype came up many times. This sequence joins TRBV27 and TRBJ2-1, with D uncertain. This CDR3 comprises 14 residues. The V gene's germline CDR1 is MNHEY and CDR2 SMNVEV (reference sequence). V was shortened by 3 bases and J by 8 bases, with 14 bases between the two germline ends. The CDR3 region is CASSFHLTGDEQFF. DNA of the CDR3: TGTGCCAGCAGTTTCCATTTGACTGGGGATGAGCAGTTCTTC.

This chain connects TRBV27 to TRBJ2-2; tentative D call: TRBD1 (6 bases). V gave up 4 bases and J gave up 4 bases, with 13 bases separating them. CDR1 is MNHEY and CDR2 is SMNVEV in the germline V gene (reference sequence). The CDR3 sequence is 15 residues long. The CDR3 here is CASSWPGQGTGELFF. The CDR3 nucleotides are TGTGCCAGCAGTTGGCCGGGACAAGGCACCGGGGAGCTGTTTTTT.

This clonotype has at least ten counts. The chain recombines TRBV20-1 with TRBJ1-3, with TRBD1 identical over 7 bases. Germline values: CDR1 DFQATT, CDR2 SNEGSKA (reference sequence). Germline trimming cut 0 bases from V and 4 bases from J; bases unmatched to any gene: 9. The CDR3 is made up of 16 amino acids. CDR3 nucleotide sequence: TGCAGTGCTAGAGAACAAATACAGGGGTGGGGAAACACCATATATTTT. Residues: CSAREQIQGWGNTIYF.

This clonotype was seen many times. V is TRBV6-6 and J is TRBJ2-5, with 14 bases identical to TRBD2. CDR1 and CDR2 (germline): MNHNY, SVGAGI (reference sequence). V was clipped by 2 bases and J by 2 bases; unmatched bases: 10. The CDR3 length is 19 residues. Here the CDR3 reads CASSYAGTSGRMVQETQYF. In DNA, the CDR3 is TGTGCCAGCAGTTACGCCGGGACTAGCGGGAGAATGGTACAAGAGACCCAGTACTTC.

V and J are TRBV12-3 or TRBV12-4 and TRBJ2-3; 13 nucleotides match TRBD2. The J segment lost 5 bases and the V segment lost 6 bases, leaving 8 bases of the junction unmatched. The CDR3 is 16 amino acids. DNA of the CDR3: TGTGCCAGCAGCCCCGGACTAGCGGGGGTTGTAGATACGCAGTATTTT. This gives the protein CASSPGLAGVVDTQYF.